This T cell receptor (beta chain) is from a study of cytomegalovirus exposure and HLA in healthy donors. Study information: Around 80 million unique TCR sequences came from HLA-typed donors in an early release. Around 76% of 350 to 400 genotyped donors fell in the Caucasian-associated ancestry cluster.

In the case of this clone: Its antigen is not known.

General observations from the study: TCR beta V- and J-gene trimming, according to a later analysis, was linked to a missense DCLRE1C variant. Later on, an analysis tied around 17,000 TCR beta sequences to HLA alleles at 0.05 false discovery rate.

PCR employed 60 Vbeta and 13 Jbeta primers. Assay: immunoSEQ multiplex PCR; the TCRdb copy retains only in-frame clones and omits some. The profile shows about 200,000 clones, over 65% of them singletons. The CDR3 has 14 residues. The V gene's germline CDR1 is SEHNR and CDR2 FQNEAQ (reference sequence). V was pared by 0 bases and J by 5 bases, with 10 bases between. The sample consisted of PBMCs. This TCR was recovered from a man aged 35 to 55 in good health and CMV-seropositive. The genes are TRBV7-9 and TRBJ1-2; no firm D call. The CDR3 is CASSLALEVYGYTF. Written as DNA, the CDR3 is TGTGCCAGCAGCTTAGCGCTAGAAGTATATGGCTACACCTTC. Together with reference TRBV7-9 and TRBJ1-2, the CDR3 gives the full variable domain: DTGVSQNPRHKITKRGQNVTFRCDPISEHNRLYWYRQTLGQGPEFLTYFQNEAQLEKSRLLSDRFSAERPKGSFSTLEIQRTEQGDSAMYLCASSLALEVYGYTFGSGTRLTVV.